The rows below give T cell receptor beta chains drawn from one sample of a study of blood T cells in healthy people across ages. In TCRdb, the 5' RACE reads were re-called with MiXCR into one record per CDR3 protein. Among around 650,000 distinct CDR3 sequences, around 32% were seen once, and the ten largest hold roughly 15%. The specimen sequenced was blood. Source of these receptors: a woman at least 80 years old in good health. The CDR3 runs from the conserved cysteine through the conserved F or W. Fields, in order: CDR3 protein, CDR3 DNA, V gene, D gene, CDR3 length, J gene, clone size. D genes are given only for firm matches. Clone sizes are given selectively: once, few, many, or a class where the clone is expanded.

CSARDEVGVNQPQHF TGCAGTGCTAGAGATGAGGTCGGAGTCAATCAGCCCCAGCATTTT TRBV20-1 - 15 TRBJ1-5 many
CASSVDRGGGGYTF TGTGCCAGCAGCGTAGACAGGGGTGGAGGAGGCTACACCTTC TRBV7-9 TRBD1 14 TRBJ1-2 many
CASSEASRINQPQHF TGTGCCAGCAGTGAAGCGTCGCGGATTAATCAGCCCCAGCATTTT TRBV6-1 - 15 TRBJ1-5 few
CATSKSSQDEQYF TGTGCCACCAGCAAGTCCTCGCAGGACGAGCAGTACTTC TRBV15 - 13 TRBJ2-7 -
CASSDSFDQPQHF TGTGCCAGCAGTGACAGTTTCGATCAGCCCCAGCATTTT TRBV6-1 - 13 TRBJ1-5 many
CSARGEGPQETQYF TGCAGTGCTAGGGGGGAAGGGCCCCAAGAGACCCAGTACTTC TRBV20-1 - 14 TRBJ2-5 many
CSAQPLASYEQYF TGCAGTGCTCAGCCCCTAGCCTCCTACGAGCAGTACTTC TRBV20-1 - 13 TRBJ2-7 -
CASSQFDREHEQYF TGTGCCAGCAGCCAATTTGACAGGGAACACGAGCAGTACTTC TRBV14 TRBD1 14 TRBJ2-7 -
CASSQSIAGGTYNEQFF TGTGCTAGCAGCCAATCCATAGCGGGGGGCACCTACAATGAGCAGTTCTTC TRBV7-7 TRBD2 17 TRBJ2-1 many
CASSLHQGTLNTEAFF TGCGCCAGCAGCTTGCACCAGGGGACTTTGAACACTGAAGCTTTCTTT TRBV5-1 - 16 TRBJ1-1 few
CANSATRTHLGGTQYF TGTGCCAACAGTGCCACCCGGACACACCTCGGGGGTACGCAGTATTTT TRBV6-1 - 16 TRBJ2-3 -
CASSFSPQQPQHF TGTGCCAGCAGTTTTAGCCCCCAGCAGCCCCAGCATTTT TRBV6-6 - 13 TRBJ1-5 many
CASSAQLAGGVDEQFF TGTGCCAGCAGCGCCCAACTAGCGGGGGGGGTGGATGAGCAGTTCTTC TRBV9 TRBD2 16 TRBJ2-1 many
CASSLTANNSPLHF TGTGCCAGCAGCCTGACAGCAAATAATTCACCCCTCCACTTT TRBV7-3 - 14 TRBJ1-6 many
CASSSRSGTFSLGEQYF TGTGCCAGCTCATCCCGAAGCGGGACGTTTAGTCTGGGCGAGCAGTACTTC TRBV18 TRBD2 17 TRBJ2-7 many
CASQQDNEQFF TGTGCCAGCCAACAAGACAATGAGCAGTTCTTC TRBV7-6 - 11 TRBJ2-1 -
CASRTGQTNQPQHF TGTGCCAGCAGAACCGGACAGACCAATCAGCCCCAGCATTTT TRBV12-3/TRBV12-4 - 14 TRBJ1-5 once
CASSEGGAKNQPQHF TGTGCCAGCAGTGAAGGAGGTGCGAAAAATCAGCCCCAGCATTTT TRBV2 - 15 TRBJ1-5 -
CSARGDYLGQADTQYF TGCAGTGCTAGAGGGGACTACCTAGGTCAAGCAGATACGCAGTATTTT TRBV20-1 TRBD2 16 TRBJ2-3 -
CASRGTEANTEAFF TGTGCCAGCAGGGGGACGGAGGCGAACACTGAAGCTTTCTTT TRBV2 - 14 TRBJ1-1 few
CASRGGLANEQFF TGTGCCAGCAGGGGGGGCCTTGCCAATGAGCAGTTCTTC TRBV6-6 - 13 TRBJ2-1 many
CASSLIRQAGSPPHF TGTGCCAGCAGTTTAATTCGACAGGCGGGATCACCCCCCCACTTT TRBV27 - 15 TRBJ1-6 -
CASSISFTGELFF TGTGCCAGCAGTATAAGTTTCACCGGGGAGCTGTTTTTT TRBV6-4 - 13 TRBJ2-2 few
CSARGTGNSGANVLTF TGCAGTGCTAGAGGGACAGGGAACTCTGGGGCCAACGTCCTGACTTTC TRBV20-1 TRBD1 16 TRBJ2-6 -
CSVDWNQETQYF TGCAGCGTTGACTGGAATCAAGAGACCCAGTACTTC TRBV29-1 - 12 TRBJ2-5 many
CASSAGQGENQPQHF TGTGCCAGCAGTGCGGGACAGGGAGAAAATCAGCCCCAGCATTTT TRBV2 TRBD1 15 TRBJ1-5 -
CSVGQGHYEQYF TGCAGCGTTGGGCAGGGACACTACGAGCAGTACTTC TRBV29-1 - 12 TRBJ2-7 many